The 17 T cell receptor beta chains given below trace back to one sample, sequenced in a study of PD-1 blockade in classical Hodgkin lymphoma. The time point here: cycle 4 day 1 (C4D1), after less than seven weeks of nivolumab. Every single patient, without exception, relapsed after autologous stem cell transplantation, and brentuximab vedotin exposure varied. Thawed PBMCs yielded CD4+ T cells through magnetic negative selection. Clones were sequenced by immunoSEQ multiplex PCR, and TCRdb holds only the in-frame ones, with some missing. The sample carries around 17,000 clones, 65% to 80% recorded once. Sequencing used CD4+ T cells from blood, obtained before the fourth cycle of nivolumab. All receptors come from a human donor with classical Hodgkin lymphoma.

The V call is TRBV2, the J call TRBJ2-1; D may be TRBD1 (6 bases). Germline lookup yields CDR1 SNHLY and CDR2 FYNNEI. V was clipped by 2 bases and J by 4 bases, with 18 bases between them. The CDR3 extends over 17 amino acids. Written as DNA, the CDR3 is TGTGCCAGCAGTGAAACGGGCAGGGGATTTATATACAATGAGCAGTTCTTC. It is translated as CASSETGRGFIYNEQFF.

The chain has TRBV10-3 and TRBJ1-4; perhaps TRBD1 as D (5 bases). V gave up 3 bases and J gave up 4 bases, with 6 bases separating them. Germline V gene lookup returns CDR1 ENHRY and CDR2 SYGVKD. This CDR3 has 13 residues. This CDR3 is CAISDQGNEKLFF. The CDR3 DNA reads as TGTGCCATCAGTGATCAGGGTAATGAAAAACTGTTTTTT.

The chain is built from TRBV9 and TRBJ2-2; either TRBD1 or TRBD2 may supply D (5 bases each). CDR1 is SGDLS and CDR2 is YYNGEE in the germline V gene. The CDR3 has 14 residues. V was pared by 6 bases and J by 5 bases, with 14 bases between. The CDR3 reads CASTGTYQTGELFF. The CDR3 DNA reads TGTGCCAGCACCGGGACGTACCAAACCGGGGAGCTGTTTTTT.

The chain joins TRBV10-3 to TRBJ1-1; TRBD1 agrees at 8 bases. The germline gives CDR1 ENHRY, CDR2 SYGVKD. The CDR3 runs 17 residues. J gave up 0 bases and V 0 bases, and 6 bases lay outside the gene matches. CDR3 protein: CAISESLIQGVNTEAFF. The CDR3 DNA sequence: TGTGCCATCAGTGAGTCGTTAATACAGGGGGTGAACACTGAAGCTTTCTTT.

This clone was counted once. J is TRBJ2-5 and V is TRBV21-1; the DNA was not compared with TRBD1, the D call given in the table. TRBV21-1 is given as a pseudogene. The CDR3 spans 13 residues. The CDR3 DNA is TGTGCCAGCCTGGACAGTGCCACGGAGACCCAGTACTTC. This gives the protein CASLDSATETQYF.

The chain uses TRBV6-6 and TRBJ2-3; D possibly corresponds to TRBD1 (5 bases). This CDR3 is 14 amino acids long. The V gene's germline CDR1 is MNHNY and CDR2 SVGAGI (reference sequence). Trimming took 0 bases from V and 6 from J, leaving 10 bases between them. Written as DNA, the CDR3 is TGTGCCAGCAGTTACTCTCGACAGATTGATACGCAGTATTTT. The encoded protein is CASSYSRQIDTQYF.

The chain joins TRBV29-1 to TRBJ1-5, with D tentatively TRBD1 (6 bases). This CDR3 is built from 13 residues. Germline V gene lookup returns CDR1 SQVTM and CDR2 ANQGSEA. V was trimmed by 4 bases and J by 4 bases, leaving 11 bases between them. CDR3 sequence reads: CSVGDRTNQPQHF. The CDR3 DNA follows: TGCAGCGTTGGTGACAGGACTAATCAGCCCCAGCATTTT. The complete variable domain, with remaining parts taken from reference TRBV29-1 and TRBJ1-5, reads SAVISQKPSRDICQRGTSLTIQCQVDSQVTMMFWYRQQPGQSLTLIATANQGSEATYESGFVIDKFPISRPNLTFSTLTVSNMSPEDSSIYLCSVGDRTNQPQHFGDGTRLSIL.

The chain carries TRBV19 and TRBJ1-4, with D possibly being TRBD1 (5 bases). Germline-derived CDR1 and CDR2 are LNHDA and SQIVND (reference sequence). The CDR3 is made up of 17 amino acids. Trimming pared 7 bases from V and 0 bases from J, leaving 18 bases between. The CDR3 sequence: CASTMKQGAATNEKLFF. DNA of the CDR3: TGTGCCAGTACTATGAAGCAGGGCGCTGCAACTAATGAAAAACTGTTTTTT.

This clone was observed a few times. The CDR3 DNA reads TGTGCCAGCAGCGAGGGACTAGCGGGAGGTTCAATGTTCTTC. It specifies CASSEGLAGGSMFF. The chain recombines TRBV5-4 with TRBJ2-1, with 15 nucleotides matching TRBD2. Trimming cost V 4 bases and J 15 bases; bases outside gene matches: 8. CDR3 size: 14 residues. Germline V gene data show CDR1 as SGHNT and CDR2 as YYREEE (reference sequence).

This clone came up a few times. The chain carries TRBV6-1 and TRBJ1-2, with 8 positions matching TRBD1. Germline-derived CDR1 and CDR2 are MNHNS and SASEGT. J lost 8 bases, V lost 2 bases, and 4 bases had no gene match. CDR3 size: 13 residues. CDR3 residues: CASSERQGKGYTF. For the CDR3, the DNA is TGTGCCAGCAGTGAAAGACAGGGGAAAGGCTACACCTTC.

The chain joins TRBV5-1 to TRBJ2-1, with 10 bases fitting TRBD2. J lost 2 bases, V lost 2 bases, and 4 bases had no gene match. The CDR3 is made up of 16 amino acids. Germline lookup yields CDR1 SGHRS and CDR2 YFSETQ. CDR3 protein: CASSLAGGGAYNEQFF. CDR3 DNA sequence: TGCGCCAGCAGCTTAGCGGGAGGGGGAGCCTACAATGAGCAGTTCTTC. The whole variable domain, remainder taken from reference TRBV5-1 and TRBJ2-1, is KAGVTQTPRYLIKTRGQQVTLSCSPISGHRSVSWYQQTPGQGLQFLFEYFSETQRNKGNFPGRFSGRQFSNSRSEMNVSTLELGDSALYLCASSLAGGGAYNEQFFGPGTRLTVL.

This clone was seen more than once but under ten times. The genes are TRBV4-1 and TRBJ2-5, with 10 bases matching TRBD2. The junction had 5 bases not matched to a gene; V was cut back by 7 bases and J by 0 bases. The CDR3 runs 15 residues. Germline V lookup: CDR1 MGHRA, CDR2 YSYEKL. In DNA, the CDR3 is TGCGCCAGCAAGGCTAGCGGGAGAAACCAAGAGACCCAGTACTTC. Amino acid sequence: CASKASGRNQETQYF.

V usage is TRBV5-1 and J usage is TRBJ2-7, with D tentatively TRBD2 (5 bases). In germline, CDR1 is SGHRS, CDR2 YFSETQ. Trimming pared 2 bases from V and 6 bases from J, leaving 9 bases between. There are 12 residues in the CDR3. CDR3 DNA sequence: TGCGCCAGCAGCTTTGGGGAGACCGAGCAGTACTTC. Its protein is CASSFGETEQYF. Looking up the rest from reference TRBV5-1 and TRBJ2-7 gives the full variable domain: KAGVTQTPRYLIKTRGQQVTLSCSPISGHRSVSWYQQTPGQGLQFLFEYFSETQRNKGNFPGRFSGRQFSNSRSEMNVSTLELGDSALYLCASSFGETEQYFGPGTRLTVT.

The genes are TRBV9 and TRBJ2-3; D is possibly TRBD1 (5 bases). The CDR3 runs to 18 residues. Deletions cut 0 bases from V and 0 bases from J, with 17 bases between. Germline V lookup: CDR1 SGDLS, CDR2 YYNGEE. The chain's CDR3 is CASSVDFDSRTSTDTQYF. CDR3 DNA sequence: TGTGCCAGCAGCGTAGATTTTGACAGTAGAACTAGCACAGATACGCAGTATTTT.

The genes are TRBV5-1 and TRBJ2-1; 8 bases map to TRBD2. CDR1 is SGHRS, CDR2 YFSETQ, per germline. The CDR3 totals 15 residues. Trimming took 0 bases from V and 5 from J; bases not matched to a gene: 4. The DNA for the CDR3 is TGCGCCAGCAGCTTGGCACTAGCGGAGCACAATGAGCAGTTCTTC. This translates into CASSLALAEHNEQFF.

The chain combines TRBV10-3 with TRBJ2-3; 8 positions match TRBD2. The CDR3 is 15 residues long. V gave up 2 bases and J gave up 5 bases; unmatched junction bases: 6. The germline V gene has CDR1 ENHRY and CDR2 SYGVKD. In DNA, the CDR3 is TGTGCCATCAGTGAGCGGGCGGGAGGCGTAGATACGCAGTATTTT. Translation gives CAISERAGGVDTQYF.

The V gene is TRBV5-6, the J gene TRBJ2-7, with D perhaps TRBD1 or TRBD2 (7 bases each). V shed 3 bases and J shed 1 base, with 17 bases lying between them. CDR1 and CDR2 (germline): SGHDT, YYEEEE. This CDR3 region has 16 residues. DNA for the CDR3: TGTGCCAGCAGCTCATTGTGGGAGGGGGCGTCCTACGAGCAGTACTTC. Its translation is CASSSLWEGASYEQYF.